This T cell receptor beta chain was profiled in a study of monozygotic twins with inflammatory bowel disease. Study outcomes and limitations: No discrimination was achieved between different T cell subtypes.

Each donor had 2.5 ml of blood drawn. CDR1 is SGDLS and CDR2 is YYNGEE in the germline V gene. CDR3 length equals 15 residues. Concerning this clonotype itself: Its antigen remains unknown.

The template switching step added UMIs that contained a 6-nucleotide sample barcode. From the 5' RACE reads, TCRdb lists one entry per CDR3 protein and no DNA. The sample table includes 300,000 to 400,000 distinct CDR3 sequences. The sequencing sample was made of blood. The clonotype originates from a human donor with ulcerative colitis or Crohn's disease, or a healthy co-twin of an affected twin (not recorded which). The V and J genes are TRBV9 and TRBJ1-2; TCRdb gives TRBD1 as the D gene, but with no DNA this cannot be confirmed. CDR3 protein: CASSVNVGGDYGYTF.